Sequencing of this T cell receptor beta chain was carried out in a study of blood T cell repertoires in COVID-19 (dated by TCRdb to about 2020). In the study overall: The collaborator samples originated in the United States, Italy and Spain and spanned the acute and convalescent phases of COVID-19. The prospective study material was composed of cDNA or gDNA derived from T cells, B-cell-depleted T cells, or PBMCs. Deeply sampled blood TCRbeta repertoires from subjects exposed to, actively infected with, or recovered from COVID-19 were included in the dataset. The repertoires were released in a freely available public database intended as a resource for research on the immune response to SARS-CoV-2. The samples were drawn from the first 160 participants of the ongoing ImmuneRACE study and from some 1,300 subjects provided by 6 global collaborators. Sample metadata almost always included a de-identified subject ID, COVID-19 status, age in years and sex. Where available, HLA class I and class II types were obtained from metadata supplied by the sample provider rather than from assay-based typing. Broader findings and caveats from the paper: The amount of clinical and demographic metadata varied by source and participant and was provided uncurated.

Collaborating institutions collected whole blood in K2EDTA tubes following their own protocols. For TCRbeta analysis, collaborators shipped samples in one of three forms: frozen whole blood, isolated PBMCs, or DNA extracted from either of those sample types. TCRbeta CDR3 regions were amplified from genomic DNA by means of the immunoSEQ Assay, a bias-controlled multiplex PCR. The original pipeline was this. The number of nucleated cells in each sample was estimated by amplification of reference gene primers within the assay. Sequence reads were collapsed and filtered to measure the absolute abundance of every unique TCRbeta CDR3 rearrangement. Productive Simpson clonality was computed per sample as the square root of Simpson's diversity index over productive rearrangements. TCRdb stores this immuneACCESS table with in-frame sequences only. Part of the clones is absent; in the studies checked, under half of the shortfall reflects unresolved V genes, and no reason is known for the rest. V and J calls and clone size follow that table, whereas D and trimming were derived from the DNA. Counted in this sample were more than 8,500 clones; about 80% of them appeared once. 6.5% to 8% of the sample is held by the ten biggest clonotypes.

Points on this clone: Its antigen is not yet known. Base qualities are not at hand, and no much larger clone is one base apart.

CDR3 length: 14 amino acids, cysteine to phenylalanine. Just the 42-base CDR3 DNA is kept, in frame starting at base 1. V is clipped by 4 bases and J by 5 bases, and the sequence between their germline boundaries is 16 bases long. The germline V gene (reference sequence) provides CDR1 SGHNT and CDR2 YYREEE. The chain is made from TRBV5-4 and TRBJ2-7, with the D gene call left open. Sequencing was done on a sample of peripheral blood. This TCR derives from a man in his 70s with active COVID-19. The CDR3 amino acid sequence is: CASSVARRLDEQYF. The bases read TGTGCCAGCAGCGTGGCTCGCCGGTTGGACGAGCAGTACTTC.